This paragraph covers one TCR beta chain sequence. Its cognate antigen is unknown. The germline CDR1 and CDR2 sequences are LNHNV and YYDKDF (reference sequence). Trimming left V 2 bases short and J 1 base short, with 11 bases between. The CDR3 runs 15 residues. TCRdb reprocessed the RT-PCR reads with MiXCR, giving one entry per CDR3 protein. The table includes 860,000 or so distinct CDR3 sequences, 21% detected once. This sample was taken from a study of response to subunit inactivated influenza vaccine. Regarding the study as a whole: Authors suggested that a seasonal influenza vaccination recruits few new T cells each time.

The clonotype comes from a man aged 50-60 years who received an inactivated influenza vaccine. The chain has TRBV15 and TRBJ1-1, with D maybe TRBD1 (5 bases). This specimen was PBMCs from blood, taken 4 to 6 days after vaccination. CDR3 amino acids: CATSRLTGENTEAFF. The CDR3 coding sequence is TGTGCCACCAGCAGATTAACGGGGGAGAACACTGAAGCTTTCTTT.